The 13 T cell receptor beta chains given below trace back to one sample, sequenced in a study of blood T cells in healthy people across ages. Alongside a J-beta primer mix, a sample-barcoded 5' primer served in a second PCR lasting about 7 to 11 cycles. TCRdb called the 5' RACE reads again in MiXCR, with one record for every CDR3 protein. In the table there are roughly 680,000 distinct CDR3 sequences, roughly half of which are singletons. Sequenced: blood. All receptors derive from a woman aged 80 or over in good health.

This clonotype was recorded many times. The V gene is TRBV15, the J gene TRBJ1-1; D possibly corresponds to TRBD1 (5 bases). There are 13 residues in the CDR3. CDR1 is LNHNV and CDR2 is YYDKDF in the germline V gene (reference sequence). Trimming removed 8 bases from V and 1 base from J, with 11 bases in between. This CDR3 reads CATEQATNTEAFF. CDR3 bases: TGTGCCACCGAACAGGCGACGAACACTGAAGCTTTCTTT.

This clonotype was seen at least ten times. The chain links TRBV7-9 to TRBJ2-3; D possibly corresponds to TRBD1 (6 bases). Trimming stripped 3 bases from V and 3 bases from J, with 13 bases between. Looked up from germline, CDR1 is SEHNR and CDR2 is FQNEAQ (reference sequence). CDR3 length equals 15 residues. CDR3 nucleotides: TGTGCCAGCAGCTTCGCAGGGGCGCTTACAGATACGCAGTATTTT. It codes for CASSFAGALTDTQYF.

The CDR3 region has the DNA TGTGCCATCAGTGGGGGGACAGGGGACCGCAGTGAAAAACTGTTTTTT. Translated, it gives CAISGGTGDRSEKLFF. The J gene is TRBJ1-4, the V gene TRBV10-3, with TRBD1 matching over 10 bases. The CDR3 totals 16 residues. Trimming at V came to 4 bases and at J to 7 bases, leaving 9 bases not matched to a gene. The germline V gene has CDR1 ENHRY and CDR2 SYGVKD.

Concerning this clonotype itself: Just one base apart from a much larger clone, this may be a read error. The chain links TRBV28 to TRBJ2-1, with D possibly matching TRBD1 (5 bases). The end of the DNA is better explained by TRBJ2-7, so the J call may be wrong. CDR3 size: 16 residues. Germline assignment: CDR1 MDHEN and CDR2 SYDVKM. CDR3 DNA sequence: TGTGCCAGCCGTACAGGCGAAAGGCGTTCCTACAATGAGCAGTACTTC. It is translated as CASRTGERRSYNEQYF.

Notes on this clonotype: The junction and the germline gene differ at one end; a read error may be behind it. This chain joins TRBV7-2 and TRBJ2-3, with D hard to call. Germline assignment: CDR1 SGHTA and CDR2 FQGNSA. The CDR3 runs to 12 residues. The DNA of the CDR3 is TGTGCCAGCAGCTTAGGTGGGGATATGCAGTATTTT. This encodes CASSLGGDMQYF.

As to this clonotype: It may be a read error: a sequence one base away is much more abundant. The gene calls are TRBV5-1 and TRBJ2-5; no firm D call. This CDR3 comprises 13 residues. Per the germline V gene, CDR1 is SGHRS and CDR2 is YFSETQ. The germline V and J ends were trimmed by 4 bases and 1 base, with 8 bases remaining between them. CDR3 amino acids: CASSLQAQETQYF. In DNA form, the CDR3 reads TGCGCCAGCAGCCTTCAGGCCCAAGAGACCCAGTACTTC.

This clonotype has ten or more counts. The chain employs TRBV25-1 and TRBJ2-7; no clear D gene. Trimming removed 3 bases from V and 2 bases from J, with 2 bases in between. The V gene's germline CDR1 is MGHDK and CDR2 SYGVNS. The CDR3 contains 11 residues. CDR3 nucleotides: TGTGCCAGCAGTGACCCCTACGAGCAGTACTTC. The encoded protein is CASSDPYEQYF.

This chain uses TRBV12-3 or TRBV12-4 with TRBJ2-2; TRBD1 agrees at 7 bases. The V and J ends lost 3 bases and 7 bases, in that order; junction bases with no gene match: 2. There are 13 residues in the CDR3. This CDR3 reads CASSFDRVGELFF. The CDR3 region has the DNA TGTGCCAGCAGTTTCGACAGGGTCGGGGAGCTGTTTTTT.

Regarding this clonotype: Germline and junction disagree at one end, which may indicate a read error. This rearrangement joins TRBV25-1 to TRBJ1-2, with D hard to call. The CDR3 totals 14 residues. The germline V gene has CDR1 MGHDK and CDR2 SYGVNS. CDR3 in amino acids: CAGSGREGAGGYTF. CDR3 DNA: TGTGCCGGCAGTGGAAGGGAGGGCGCGGGGGGCTACACCTTC.

This clonotype was counted at least ten times. V is TRBV4-2 and J is TRBJ2-1; 7 bases are shared with TRBD1. The CDR3 runs to 14 residues. V shed 3 bases, J shed 5 bases, and the junction held 4 bases outside the gene matches. Germline V CDR1 and CDR2: LGHNA, YNFKEQ. CDR3 residues: CASSHGQVNNEQFF. The DNA for the CDR3 is TGTGCCAGCAGCCACGGACAGGTTAACAATGAGCAGTTCTTC.

V and J are TRBV6-5 and TRBJ2-6; D may match TRBD1 or TRBD2 (6 bases each). The germline V and J ends were trimmed by 2 bases and 0 bases, with 20 bases remaining between them. The germline gives CDR1 MNHEY, CDR2 SVGAGI. This CDR3 is built from 20 residues. Here the CDR3 DNA reads TGTGCCAGCAGTTACGTCGGGCTGGGGGGCAAGGCCTCTGGGGCCAACGTCCTGACTTTC. It is translated as CASSYVGLGGKASGANVLTF.

This clonotype was recorded at least ten times. This chain joins TRBV7-3 and TRBJ2-3; D unresolved. Germline CDR1 and CDR2: SGHTA and FQGTGA. V gave up 2 bases and J gave up 8 bases, with 14 bases separating them. CDR3 length: 14 amino acids. The CDR3 sequence is CASSLSSLWGTQYF. CDR3 coding DNA: TGTGCCAGCAGCTTATCCTCTTTATGGGGTACGCAGTATTTT.

There are many counts of this clonotype. The V and J genes are TRBV20-1 and TRBJ2-7, with 10 positions matching TRBD1. J gave up 3 bases and V 6 bases, and 11 bases lay outside the gene matches. CDR3 length equals 15 residues. Looked up from germline, CDR1 is DFQATT and CDR2 is SNEGSKA (reference sequence). The CDR3 is CSATPGTGVIYEQYF. As DNA, the CDR3 is TGCAGTGCCACCCCCGGGACAGGGGTGATCTACGAGCAGTACTTC.